This T cell receptor beta chain was found in a study of breast tumors, draining lymph nodes, adjacent tissues. Study-level findings and limits: Luminal-like breast cancer showed significantly higher tumor–nontumor repertoire similarity than basal-like. Tumors had less TCR diversity than lymph nodes, more than nontumor tissue. Data fit most tumor T cells coming from lymph node, expanding in tumor. That most tumor T cells come from lymph nodes remained unproven.

This CDR3 spans 19 amino acids. V trimming: 3 bases; J trimming: 3 bases; junction bases outside the gene matches: 19. Germline CDR1 SEHNR, CDR2 FQNEAQ (reference sequence). The lymph nodes were axillary draining lymph nodes from breast cancer patients. TCRdb redid the calling of the multiplex PCR reads with MiXCR, one entry per CDR3 protein. The sample yields a few hundred thousand distinct CDR3 sequences, around 34% seen once. Notes on this clonotype: Its antigen is unidentified.

The chain has TRBV7-9 and TRBJ1-2; TRBD1 agrees at 7 bases. This TCR was recovered from a female donor with breast cancer. Some clones in this sample may be carry-over from other donors' samples. The sequenced sample was axillary lymph node tissue. CDR3: CASSFLPGTAILEDYGYTF. The CDR3 DNA reads as TGTGCCAGCAGCTTTCTCCCCGGGACAGCCATCTTGGAGGACTATGGCTACACCTTC.